This T cell receptor (beta chain) appears in the sequencing data of a study of T cell responses to AZD1222 COVID-19 vaccine. General study points: At study baseline, merely five or six AZD1222 recipients were seropositive. A reported finding is that nearly half of spike-specific TCRs target unmutated variant regions.

Profiling relied on immunoSEQ multiplex PCR, and the TCRdb table lists in-frame clones only, not all of them. The table lists more than 80,000 clones, roughly nine tenths of them singletons. Points on this clone: Antigen specificity is unknown.

The V gene end was trimmed by 5 bases and the J gene end by 5 bases; junction bases not matched to a gene: 10. The germline V gene has CDR1 MNHEY and CDR2 SMNVEV (reference sequence). This CDR3 comprises 16 residues. The sample in question was peripheral blood, obtained on day 0 of AZD1222 vaccination. V gene TRBV27 combines with J gene TRBJ1-5; 9 nucleotides align to TRBD1. This TCR was recovered from an adult in good health. The CDR3 loop is CASSPTTGGRHQPQHF. The CDR3 DNA sequence: TGTGCCAGCAGTCCTACCACAGGGGGCCGCCATCAGCCCCAGCATTTT.